The following is a T cell receptor beta chain sequence with its context. These data originate in a study of siplizumab effects on memory and regulatory T cells. CDR3 length: 17 amino acids. The germline CDR1 and CDR2 sequences are LNHNV and YYDKDF (reference sequence). V was clipped by 0 bases and J by 1 base; unmatched bases: 5. The repertoire was sequenced with immunoSEQ multiplex PCR; TCRdb's copy has only in-frame clones and lacks some. This sample yields 97,000 or so clones, of which around 90% are seen a single time; roughly 1% belongs to the top ten. This TCR derives from a human donor in good health. Source material: CD4+ T cells sorted from blood. This chain joins TRBV15 and TRBJ2-2; TRBD2 matches at 7 bases. DNA of the CDR3: TGTGCCACCAGCAGAGATAGGGCTAGCGGGAACACCGGGGAGCTGTTTTTT. Protein sequence: CATSRDRASGNTGELFF.